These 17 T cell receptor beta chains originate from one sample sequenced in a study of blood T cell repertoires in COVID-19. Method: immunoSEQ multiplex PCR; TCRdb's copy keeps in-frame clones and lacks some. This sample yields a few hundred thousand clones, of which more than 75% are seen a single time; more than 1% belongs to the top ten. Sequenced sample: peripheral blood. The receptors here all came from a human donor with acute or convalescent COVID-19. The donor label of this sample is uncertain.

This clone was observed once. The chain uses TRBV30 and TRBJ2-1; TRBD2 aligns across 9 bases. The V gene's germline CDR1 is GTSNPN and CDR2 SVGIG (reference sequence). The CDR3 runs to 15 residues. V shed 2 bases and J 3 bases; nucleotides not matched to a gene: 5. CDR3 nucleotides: TGTGCCTGGAGTCGAGGTAGCGGGAGCTACAATGAGCAGTTCTTC. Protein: CAWSRGSGSYNEQFF.

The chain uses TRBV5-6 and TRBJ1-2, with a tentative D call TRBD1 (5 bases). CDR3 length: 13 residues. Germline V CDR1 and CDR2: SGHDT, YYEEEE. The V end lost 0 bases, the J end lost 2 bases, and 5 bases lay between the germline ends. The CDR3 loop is CASSLDRNYGYTF. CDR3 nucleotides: TGTGCCAGCAGCTTGGACAGGAACTATGGCTACACCTTC. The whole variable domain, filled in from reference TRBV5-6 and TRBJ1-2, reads DAGVTQSPTHLIKTRGQQVTLRCSPKSGHDTVSWYQQALGQGPQFIFQYYEEEERQRGNFPDRFSGHQFPNYSSELNVNALLLGDSALYLCASSLDRNYGYTFGSGTRLTVV.

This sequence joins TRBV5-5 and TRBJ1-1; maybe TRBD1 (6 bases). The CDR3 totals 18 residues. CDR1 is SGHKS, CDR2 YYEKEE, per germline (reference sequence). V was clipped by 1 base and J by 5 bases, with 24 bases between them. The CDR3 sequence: CASSLRGGTRSLGTEAFF. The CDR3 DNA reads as TGTGCCAGCAGCTTGCGAGGGGGGACTAGGAGTCTAGGGACTGAAGCTTTCTTT.

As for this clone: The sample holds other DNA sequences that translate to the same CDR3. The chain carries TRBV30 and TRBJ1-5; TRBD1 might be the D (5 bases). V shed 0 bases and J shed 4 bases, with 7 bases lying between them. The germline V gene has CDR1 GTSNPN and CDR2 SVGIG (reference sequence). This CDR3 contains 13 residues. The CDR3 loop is CAWSVRGNQPQHF. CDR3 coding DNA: TGTGCCTGGAGTGTACGGGGGAATCAGCCCCAGCATTTT.

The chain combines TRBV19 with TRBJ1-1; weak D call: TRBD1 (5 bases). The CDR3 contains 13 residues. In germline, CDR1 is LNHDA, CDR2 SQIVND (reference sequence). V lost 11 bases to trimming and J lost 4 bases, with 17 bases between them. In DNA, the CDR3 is TGTGCCGGGGGGGATGGAGACGGCACTGAAGCTTTCTTT. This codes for CAGGDGDGTEAFF.

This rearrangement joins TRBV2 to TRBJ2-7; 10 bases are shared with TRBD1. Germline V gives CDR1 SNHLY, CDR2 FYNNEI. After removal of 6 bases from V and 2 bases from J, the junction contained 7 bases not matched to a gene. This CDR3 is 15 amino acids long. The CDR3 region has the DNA TGTGCCAGCAGATATAGGGGGACAGGGGCCTACGAGCAGTACTTC. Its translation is CASRYRGTGAYEQYF.

In nucleotides, the CDR3 is TGTGCCAGCAGCGCCAACAGTGGACTAGCCCCCCGCGAGCAGTACTTC. Translating gives CASSANSGLAPREQYF. The rearrangement joins TRBV7-9 to TRBJ2-7; 8 bases agree with TRBD2. This CDR3 has 16 residues. Per the germline V gene, CDR1 is SEHNR and CDR2 is FQNEAQ (reference sequence). The V and J ends lost 5 bases and 6 bases, in that order; junction bases with no gene match: 15. Looking up the rest from reference TRBV7-9 and TRBJ2-7 gives the full variable domain: DTGVSQNPRHKITKRGQNVTFRCDPISEHNRLYWYRQTLGQGPEFLTYFQNEAQLEKSRLLSDRFSAERPKGSFSTLEIQRTEQGDSAMYLCASSANSGLAPREQYFGPGTRLTVT.

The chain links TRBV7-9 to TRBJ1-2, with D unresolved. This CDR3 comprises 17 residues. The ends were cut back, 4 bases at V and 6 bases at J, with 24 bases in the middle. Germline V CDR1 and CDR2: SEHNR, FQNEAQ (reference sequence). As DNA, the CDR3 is TGTGCCAGCAGCTCTTCCCTAGCCTGGGTCCGGGGAAATGGCTACACCTTC. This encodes CASSSSLAWVRGNGYTF.

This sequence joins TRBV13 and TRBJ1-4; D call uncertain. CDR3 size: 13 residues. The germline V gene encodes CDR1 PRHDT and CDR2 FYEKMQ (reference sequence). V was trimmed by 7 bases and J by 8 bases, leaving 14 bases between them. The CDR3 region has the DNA TGTGCCAGCAAGGAGGGTCGGTGGGAAAAACTGTTTTTT. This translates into CASKEGRWEKLFF.

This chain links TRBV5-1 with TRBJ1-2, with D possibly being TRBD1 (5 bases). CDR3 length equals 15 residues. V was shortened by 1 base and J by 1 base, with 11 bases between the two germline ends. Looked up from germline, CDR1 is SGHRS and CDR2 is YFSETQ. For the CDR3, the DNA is TGCGCCAGCAGCTTGTTGTCCGGGGGTAACTATGGCTACACCTTC. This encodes CASSLLSGGNYGYTF. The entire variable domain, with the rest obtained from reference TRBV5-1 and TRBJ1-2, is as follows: KAGVTQTPRYLIKTRGQQVTLSCSPISGHRSVSWYQQTPGQGLQFLFEYFSETQRNKGNFPGRFSGRQFSNSRSEMNVSTLELGDSALYLCASSLLSGGNYGYTFGSGTRLTVV.

The DNA of the CDR3 is TGTGCCAGCAGCTTCCCCGGGGGGGGCCTCAATGACTACACCTTC. Translation: CASSFPGGGLNDYTF. The chain carries TRBV28 and TRBJ1-2, with a weak D call TRBD1 (6 bases). The CDR3 spans 15 residues. Germline loops: CDR1 MDHEN, CDR2 SYDVKM. Trimming cost V 6 bases and J 10 bases, with 24 bases left between them.

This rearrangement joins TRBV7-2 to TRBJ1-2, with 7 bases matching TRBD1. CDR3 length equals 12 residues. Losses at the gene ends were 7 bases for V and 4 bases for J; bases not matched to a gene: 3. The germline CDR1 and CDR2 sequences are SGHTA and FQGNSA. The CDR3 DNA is TGTGCCAGCATCGACAGGGCCTATGGCTACACCTTC. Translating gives CASIDRAYGYTF.

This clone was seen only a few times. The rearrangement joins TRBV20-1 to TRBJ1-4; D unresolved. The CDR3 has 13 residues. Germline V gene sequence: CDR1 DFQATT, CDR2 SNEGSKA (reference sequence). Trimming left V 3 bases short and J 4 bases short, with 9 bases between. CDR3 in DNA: TGCAGTGCTAGTCGAGCCTATAATGAAAAACTGTTTTTT. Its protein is CSASRAYNEKLFF.

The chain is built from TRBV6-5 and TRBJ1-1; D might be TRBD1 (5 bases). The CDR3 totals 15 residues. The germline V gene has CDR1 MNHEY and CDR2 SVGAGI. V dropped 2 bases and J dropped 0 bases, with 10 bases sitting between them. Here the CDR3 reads CASSYDGGLNTEAFF. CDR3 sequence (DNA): TGTGCCAGCAGTTACGATGGGGGGTTGAACACTGAAGCTTTCTTT.

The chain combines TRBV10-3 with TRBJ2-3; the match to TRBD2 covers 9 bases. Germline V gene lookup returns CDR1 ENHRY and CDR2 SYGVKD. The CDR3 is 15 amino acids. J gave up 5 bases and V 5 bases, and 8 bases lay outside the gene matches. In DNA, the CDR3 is TGTGCCATCAGTTCCGCGGGGGGGCATGGAGATACGCAGTATTTT. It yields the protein CAISSAGGHGDTQYF.

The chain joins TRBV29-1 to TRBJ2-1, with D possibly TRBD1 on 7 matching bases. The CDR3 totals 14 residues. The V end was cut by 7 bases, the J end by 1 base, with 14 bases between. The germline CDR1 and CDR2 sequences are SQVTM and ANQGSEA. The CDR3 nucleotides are TGCAGCGCCTCGCAGGGGGGATCCTACAATGAGCAGTTCTTC. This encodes CSASQGGSYNEQFF.

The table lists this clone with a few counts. Here the CDR3 DNA reads TGTGCCAGCAGGGGCAGGGGGAACTACGAGCAGTACTTC. Amino acids: CASRGRGNYEQYF. The V call is TRBV14, the J call TRBJ2-7; 7 positions agree with TRBD1. Per germline, CDR1 SGHDN and CDR2 FVKESK. The CDR3 totals 13 residues. Trimming at V came to 6 bases and at J to 3 bases, leaving 5 bases not matched to a gene.